The clone carrying this T cell receptor (beta chain) has a handful of counts. The antigen remains unidentified. Each and every patient relapsed after autologous stem cell transplantation, and patients got differing brentuximab vedotin exposure. From thawed PBMCs, CD8+ T cells were isolated by magnetic negative selection. The best responses consisted of complete response, partial response or progressive disease. Profiled with immunoSEQ multiplex PCR; TCRdb holds only in-frame clones, not every one. In the table there are around 12,000 clones, under 85% of which are singletons. Germline V CDR1 and CDR2: MNHEY, SMNVEV (reference sequence). The CDR3 is made up of 16 amino acids. V lost 10 bases and J lost 0, with 21 bases in between. The data are from a study of PD-1 blockade in classical Hodgkin lymphoma. Whole-study findings and limits: Patients who began taking nivolumab under 1 year after ASCT were left out. TCR diversity at baseline was reported to be reduced in newly diagnosed patients relative to healthy donors. Complete responders' baseline diversity resembled that of newly diagnosed patients.

This TCR was sampled from a human donor with classical Hodgkin lymphoma. V and J are TRBV27 and TRBJ1-1; a weak D match, TRBD1 (6 bases). The starting material was CD8+ T cells from blood, obtained at baseline. The DNA of the CDR3 is TGTGCCACCCTCTCGGGGGCACATAGGATGAACACTGAAGCTTTCTTT. This translates into CATLSGAHRMNTEAFF.